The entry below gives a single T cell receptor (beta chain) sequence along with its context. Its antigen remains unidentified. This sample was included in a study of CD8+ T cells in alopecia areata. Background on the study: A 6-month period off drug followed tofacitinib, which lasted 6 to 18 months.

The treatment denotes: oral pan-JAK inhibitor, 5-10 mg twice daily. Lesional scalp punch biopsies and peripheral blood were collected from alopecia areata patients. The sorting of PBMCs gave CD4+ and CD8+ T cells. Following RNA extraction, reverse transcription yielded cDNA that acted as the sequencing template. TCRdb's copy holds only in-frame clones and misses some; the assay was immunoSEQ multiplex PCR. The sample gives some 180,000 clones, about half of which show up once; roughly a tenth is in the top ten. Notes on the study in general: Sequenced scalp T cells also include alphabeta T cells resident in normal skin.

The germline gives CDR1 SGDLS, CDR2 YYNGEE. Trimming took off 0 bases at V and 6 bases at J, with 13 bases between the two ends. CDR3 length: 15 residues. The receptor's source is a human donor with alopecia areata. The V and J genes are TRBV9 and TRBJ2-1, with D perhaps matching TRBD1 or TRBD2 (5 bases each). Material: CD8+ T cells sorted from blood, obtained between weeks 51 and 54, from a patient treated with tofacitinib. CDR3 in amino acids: CASSVGSGRLNEQFF. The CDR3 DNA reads TGTGCCAGCAGCGTAGGGTCGGGGCGGCTCAATGAGCAGTTCTTC.